The subject of this entry is one T cell receptor beta chain. What it binds is not known. This CDR3 contains 17 residues. Trimming removed 5 bases at V and 5 bases at J, with 22 bases between. The V gene's germline CDR1 is SGHAT and CDR2 FQDESV (reference sequence). Though probably carrying unrecorded immune exposures, donors were nominally healthy at sampling. 13 Jbeta primers and 60 Vbeta primers were used for the PCR. This table comes from immunoSEQ multiplex PCR, and its TCRdb copy is limited to in-frame clones, with some not included. The sample includes approximately 110,000 clones. This entry is derived from a study of cytomegalovirus exposure and HLA in healthy donors. Notes on the study in general: A later analysis reportedly found that, within productive TCRs, an Asian-associated ancestry cluster had fewer N-insertions than the mean observed across the roughly 630 donors. Analysis was carried out at a later point, and it linked a missense DCLRE1C variant to TCR beta V- and J-gene trimming. Later analysis found that TCR beta chains associated with HLA were more clonally expanded than other, equally common chains.

Source material: PBMCs. The sequence was collected from a man younger than 35 in good health and CMV-seronegative. The chain is built from TRBV11-1 and TRBJ2-1, with a tentative D call TRBD2 (5 bases). The CDR3, as DNA: TGTGCCAGCAGCCCCCTGGTGTCGGGGATATGGGACAATGAGCAGTTCTTC. It yields the protein CASSPLVSGIWDNEQFF.